The clone carrying this T cell receptor beta chain was picked up many times. After template switching added a universal primer site, the resulting cDNA carried unique molecular identifiers. TCRdb analysed the 5' RACE reads with MiXCR anew, one entry per CDR3 protein. Of fewer than 250,000 distinct CDR3 sequences listed, approximately 9% are singletons. The sample is drawn from a study of identical twins. The CDR3 length is 13 residues. Germline V gives CDR1 SGHRS, CDR2 YFSETQ. V lost 0 bases to trimming and J lost 0 bases, with 3 bases between them. This chain links TRBV5-1 with TRBJ1-1; D is uncertain. The sample was memory (CD45RO+) T cells sorted from blood. The source of this sequence is a woman between 18 and 30 years old in good health. CDR3 sequence (DNA): TGCGCCAGCAGCTTGGAAGTGAACACTGAAGCTTTCTTT. Its translation: CASSLEVNTEAFF.